Listed below are T cell receptor beta chains from one sample, sequenced in a study of regulatory T cells in long-lasting Graves disease. From the multiplex PCR reads, TCRdb called clonotypes with MiXCR, one entry per CDR3 protein. In the table there are 350,000 to 450,000 distinct CDR3 sequences, 21% of which are singletons. This specimen consisted of peripheral blood mononuclear cells (PBMCs), obtained when the disease was refractory, from a patient treated with antithyroid drugs. The source is a female donor with Graves disease. CDR3s include the opening cysteine and the closing phenylalanine or tryptophan. Fields, in order: clone size, D gene, V gene, J gene, CDR3 protein, CDR3 DNA. D genes are given only for firm matches. Clone size is given for some rows only: seen once, a few or many times, or a class if the clone is expanded.

>many|NA|TRBV13|TRBJ1-6
CASGPRDSPLHF
TGTGCCAGCGGCCCGAGGGATTCACCCCTCCACTTT
>few|NA|TRBV5-1|TRBJ2-7
CASSLSSSPEQYF
TGCGCCAGCAGCTTGTCGTCCTCCCCCGAGCAGTACTTC
>many|NA|TRBV2|TRBJ2-5
CASREGRGLPQETQYF
TGTGCCAGCAGGGAAGGTCGGGGGTTACCCCAAGAGACCCAGTACTTC
>NA|TRBD1|TRBV5-1|TRBJ2-3
CASSTGTGGDTQYF
TGCGCCAGCAGCACCGGGACAGGCGGAGATACGCAGTATTTT
>NA|NA|TRBV5-8|TRBJ2-2
CASSYWPDTGELFF
TGTGCCAGCAGCTATTGGCCAGACACCGGGGAGCTGTTTTTT
>NA|NA|TRBV5-6|TRBJ1-1
CVSSLGSRKTEAFF
TGTGTCAGCAGCTTGGGCTCAAGGAAGACTGAAGCTTTCTTT
>NA|TRBD2|TRBV3-1|TRBJ2-7
CASSQAGTSGSAEQYF
TGTGCCAGCAGCCAAGCCGGGACTAGCGGGAGCGCCGAGCAGTACTTC
>NA|TRBD2|TRBV7-9|TRBJ2-1
CASSKPGLAGVNEQFF
TGTGCCAGCAGCAAACCGGGACTAGCGGGAGTCAATGAGCAGTTCTTC
>many|TRBD1|TRBV10-2|TRBJ1-1
CASYRGPDTEAFF
TGCGCCAGCTACAGGGGGCCGGACACTGAAGCTTTCTTT
>NA|TRBD1|TRBV20-1|TRBJ2-7
CSASPGQGPYEQYF
TGCAGTGCTAGCCCGGGACAGGGACCCTACGAGCAGTACTTC
>NA|NA|TRBV4-1|TRBJ2-3
CASSKSMGHADTQYF
TGCGCCAGCAGCAAGAGCATGGGACATGCAGATACGCAGTATTTT
>many|NA|TRBV28|TRBJ2-7
CASRGQGWRDEQYF
TGTGCCAGCAGGGGTCAGGGTTGGAGGGACGAGCAGTACTTC
>NA|NA|TRBV5-1|TRBJ2-2
CASSLNWGSGTGELFF
TGCGCCAGCAGCTTGAATTGGGGGAGCGGCACCGGGGAGCTGTTTTTT
>many|NA|TRBV28|TRBJ1-5
CASSQGLGQRGQPQHF
TGTGCCAGCAGCCAAGGATTGGGGCAGCGGGGTCAGCCCCAGCATTTT
>few|NA|TRBV12-3/TRBV12-4|TRBJ2-2
CASLTENTGELFF
TGTGCCAGCCTGACGGAGAACACCGGGGAGCTGTTTTTT
>many|TRBD2|TRBV12-3/TRBV12-4|TRBJ2-2
CASRGLAGLGFGELFF
TGTGCCAGCAGGGGACTAGCGGGATTAGGTTTCGGGGAGCTGTTTTTT
>few|TRBD1|TRBV11-2|TRBJ2-5
CASSMGTGMETQYF
TGTGCCAGCAGCATGGGGACAGGGATGGAGACCCAGTACTTC
>NA|TRBD1|TRBV15|TRBJ2-7
CATSRDLGQGNYEQYF
TGTGCCACCAGCAGAGATTTGGGACAGGGAAACTACGAGCAGTACTTC
>NA|NA|TRBV5-1|TRBJ2-7
CASSTRSEITYEQYF
TGCGCCAGCAGCACTAGGTCGGAGATTACCTACGAGCAGTACTTC
>NA|NA|TRBV6-1|TRBJ1-2
CASESFRGSYGYTF
TGTGCCAGCGAGTCATTTCGGGGCTCTTATGGCTACACCTTC
>few|TRBD1|TRBV7-9|TRBJ2-7
CASSLTGVEQYF
TGTGCCAGCAGCTTAACAGGGGTCGAGCAGTACTTC
>once|NA|TRBV4-2|TRBJ1-1
CASSQDVETVNTEAFF
TGTGCCAGCAGCCAAGATGTAGAGACGGTGAACACTGAAGCTTTCTTT
>NA|TRBD2|TRBV11-2|TRBJ2-1
CASSLDAGDNNEQFF
TGTGCCAGCAGCTTAGATGCGGGAGATAATAATGAGCAGTTCTTC
>NA|TRBD1|TRBV10-3|TRBJ1-6
CANRDRAVNSPLHF
TGTGCCAACCGGGACAGGGCCGTCAATTCACCCCTCCACTTT
>few|TRBD1|TRBV20-1|TRBJ1-5
CSARAGGAGNQPQHF
TGCAGTGCTAGAGCAGGGGGCGCAGGCAATCAGCCCCAGCATTTT
>few|TRBD2|TRBV4-1|TRBJ2-5
CASSLAGGLQETQYF
TGCGCCAGCAGCCTAGCGGGAGGGCTCCAAGAGACCCAGTACTTC
>NA|NA|TRBV15|TRBJ2-1
CATSRENNEQFF
TGTGCCACCAGCAGAGAAAACAATGAGCAGTTCTTC
>NA|NA|TRBV4-1|TRBJ2-5
CASSQGPVETQYF
TGCGCCAGCAGCCAAGGGCCTGTTGAGACCCAGTACTTC
>few|TRBD1|TRBV6-1|TRBJ2-2
CASILTGTGLRTGELFF
TGTGCCAGCATTCTTACTGGGACAGGCTTAAGAACCGGGGAGCTGTTTTTT
>many|NA|TRBV2|TRBJ2-5
CASSKAGTTAAQTQYF
TGTGCCAGCAGCAAAGCCGGGACAACGGCGGCACAGACCCAGTACTTC
>many|TRBD1|TRBV6-2/TRBV6-3|TRBJ2-5
CASSHFTGGEETQYF
TGTGCCAGCAGTCATTTCACAGGGGGCGAAGAGACCCAGTACTTC
>NA|NA|TRBV10-2|TRBJ1-1
CSSRETLAGTEAFF
TGCTCCAGCAGAGAGACCCTGGCGGGAACTGAAGCTTTCTTT